One T cell receptor (beta chain) is described in this entry. These data come from a study of CD8 T cells in ankylosing spondylitis. TCRdb processed the 5' RACE reads anew with MiXCR; each CDR3 protein has one entry. This table holds approximately 25,000 distinct CDR3 sequences, 17% found once. This clonotype was sampled from a male donor with ankylosing spondylitis or in good health (not recorded which). Sequenced: blood.

CDR3 nucleotides: TGTGCCAGCAGCGGGACAAGACGATATGGCTACACCTTC. Amino acid sequence: CASSGTRRYGYTF. The J gene is TRBJ1-2, the V gene TRBV12-3 or TRBV12-4, with D perhaps matching TRBD1 (6 bases). This CDR3 comprises 13 residues. Between the trimmed V and J ends, which lost 6 bases and 5 bases, there was a span of 13 bases.